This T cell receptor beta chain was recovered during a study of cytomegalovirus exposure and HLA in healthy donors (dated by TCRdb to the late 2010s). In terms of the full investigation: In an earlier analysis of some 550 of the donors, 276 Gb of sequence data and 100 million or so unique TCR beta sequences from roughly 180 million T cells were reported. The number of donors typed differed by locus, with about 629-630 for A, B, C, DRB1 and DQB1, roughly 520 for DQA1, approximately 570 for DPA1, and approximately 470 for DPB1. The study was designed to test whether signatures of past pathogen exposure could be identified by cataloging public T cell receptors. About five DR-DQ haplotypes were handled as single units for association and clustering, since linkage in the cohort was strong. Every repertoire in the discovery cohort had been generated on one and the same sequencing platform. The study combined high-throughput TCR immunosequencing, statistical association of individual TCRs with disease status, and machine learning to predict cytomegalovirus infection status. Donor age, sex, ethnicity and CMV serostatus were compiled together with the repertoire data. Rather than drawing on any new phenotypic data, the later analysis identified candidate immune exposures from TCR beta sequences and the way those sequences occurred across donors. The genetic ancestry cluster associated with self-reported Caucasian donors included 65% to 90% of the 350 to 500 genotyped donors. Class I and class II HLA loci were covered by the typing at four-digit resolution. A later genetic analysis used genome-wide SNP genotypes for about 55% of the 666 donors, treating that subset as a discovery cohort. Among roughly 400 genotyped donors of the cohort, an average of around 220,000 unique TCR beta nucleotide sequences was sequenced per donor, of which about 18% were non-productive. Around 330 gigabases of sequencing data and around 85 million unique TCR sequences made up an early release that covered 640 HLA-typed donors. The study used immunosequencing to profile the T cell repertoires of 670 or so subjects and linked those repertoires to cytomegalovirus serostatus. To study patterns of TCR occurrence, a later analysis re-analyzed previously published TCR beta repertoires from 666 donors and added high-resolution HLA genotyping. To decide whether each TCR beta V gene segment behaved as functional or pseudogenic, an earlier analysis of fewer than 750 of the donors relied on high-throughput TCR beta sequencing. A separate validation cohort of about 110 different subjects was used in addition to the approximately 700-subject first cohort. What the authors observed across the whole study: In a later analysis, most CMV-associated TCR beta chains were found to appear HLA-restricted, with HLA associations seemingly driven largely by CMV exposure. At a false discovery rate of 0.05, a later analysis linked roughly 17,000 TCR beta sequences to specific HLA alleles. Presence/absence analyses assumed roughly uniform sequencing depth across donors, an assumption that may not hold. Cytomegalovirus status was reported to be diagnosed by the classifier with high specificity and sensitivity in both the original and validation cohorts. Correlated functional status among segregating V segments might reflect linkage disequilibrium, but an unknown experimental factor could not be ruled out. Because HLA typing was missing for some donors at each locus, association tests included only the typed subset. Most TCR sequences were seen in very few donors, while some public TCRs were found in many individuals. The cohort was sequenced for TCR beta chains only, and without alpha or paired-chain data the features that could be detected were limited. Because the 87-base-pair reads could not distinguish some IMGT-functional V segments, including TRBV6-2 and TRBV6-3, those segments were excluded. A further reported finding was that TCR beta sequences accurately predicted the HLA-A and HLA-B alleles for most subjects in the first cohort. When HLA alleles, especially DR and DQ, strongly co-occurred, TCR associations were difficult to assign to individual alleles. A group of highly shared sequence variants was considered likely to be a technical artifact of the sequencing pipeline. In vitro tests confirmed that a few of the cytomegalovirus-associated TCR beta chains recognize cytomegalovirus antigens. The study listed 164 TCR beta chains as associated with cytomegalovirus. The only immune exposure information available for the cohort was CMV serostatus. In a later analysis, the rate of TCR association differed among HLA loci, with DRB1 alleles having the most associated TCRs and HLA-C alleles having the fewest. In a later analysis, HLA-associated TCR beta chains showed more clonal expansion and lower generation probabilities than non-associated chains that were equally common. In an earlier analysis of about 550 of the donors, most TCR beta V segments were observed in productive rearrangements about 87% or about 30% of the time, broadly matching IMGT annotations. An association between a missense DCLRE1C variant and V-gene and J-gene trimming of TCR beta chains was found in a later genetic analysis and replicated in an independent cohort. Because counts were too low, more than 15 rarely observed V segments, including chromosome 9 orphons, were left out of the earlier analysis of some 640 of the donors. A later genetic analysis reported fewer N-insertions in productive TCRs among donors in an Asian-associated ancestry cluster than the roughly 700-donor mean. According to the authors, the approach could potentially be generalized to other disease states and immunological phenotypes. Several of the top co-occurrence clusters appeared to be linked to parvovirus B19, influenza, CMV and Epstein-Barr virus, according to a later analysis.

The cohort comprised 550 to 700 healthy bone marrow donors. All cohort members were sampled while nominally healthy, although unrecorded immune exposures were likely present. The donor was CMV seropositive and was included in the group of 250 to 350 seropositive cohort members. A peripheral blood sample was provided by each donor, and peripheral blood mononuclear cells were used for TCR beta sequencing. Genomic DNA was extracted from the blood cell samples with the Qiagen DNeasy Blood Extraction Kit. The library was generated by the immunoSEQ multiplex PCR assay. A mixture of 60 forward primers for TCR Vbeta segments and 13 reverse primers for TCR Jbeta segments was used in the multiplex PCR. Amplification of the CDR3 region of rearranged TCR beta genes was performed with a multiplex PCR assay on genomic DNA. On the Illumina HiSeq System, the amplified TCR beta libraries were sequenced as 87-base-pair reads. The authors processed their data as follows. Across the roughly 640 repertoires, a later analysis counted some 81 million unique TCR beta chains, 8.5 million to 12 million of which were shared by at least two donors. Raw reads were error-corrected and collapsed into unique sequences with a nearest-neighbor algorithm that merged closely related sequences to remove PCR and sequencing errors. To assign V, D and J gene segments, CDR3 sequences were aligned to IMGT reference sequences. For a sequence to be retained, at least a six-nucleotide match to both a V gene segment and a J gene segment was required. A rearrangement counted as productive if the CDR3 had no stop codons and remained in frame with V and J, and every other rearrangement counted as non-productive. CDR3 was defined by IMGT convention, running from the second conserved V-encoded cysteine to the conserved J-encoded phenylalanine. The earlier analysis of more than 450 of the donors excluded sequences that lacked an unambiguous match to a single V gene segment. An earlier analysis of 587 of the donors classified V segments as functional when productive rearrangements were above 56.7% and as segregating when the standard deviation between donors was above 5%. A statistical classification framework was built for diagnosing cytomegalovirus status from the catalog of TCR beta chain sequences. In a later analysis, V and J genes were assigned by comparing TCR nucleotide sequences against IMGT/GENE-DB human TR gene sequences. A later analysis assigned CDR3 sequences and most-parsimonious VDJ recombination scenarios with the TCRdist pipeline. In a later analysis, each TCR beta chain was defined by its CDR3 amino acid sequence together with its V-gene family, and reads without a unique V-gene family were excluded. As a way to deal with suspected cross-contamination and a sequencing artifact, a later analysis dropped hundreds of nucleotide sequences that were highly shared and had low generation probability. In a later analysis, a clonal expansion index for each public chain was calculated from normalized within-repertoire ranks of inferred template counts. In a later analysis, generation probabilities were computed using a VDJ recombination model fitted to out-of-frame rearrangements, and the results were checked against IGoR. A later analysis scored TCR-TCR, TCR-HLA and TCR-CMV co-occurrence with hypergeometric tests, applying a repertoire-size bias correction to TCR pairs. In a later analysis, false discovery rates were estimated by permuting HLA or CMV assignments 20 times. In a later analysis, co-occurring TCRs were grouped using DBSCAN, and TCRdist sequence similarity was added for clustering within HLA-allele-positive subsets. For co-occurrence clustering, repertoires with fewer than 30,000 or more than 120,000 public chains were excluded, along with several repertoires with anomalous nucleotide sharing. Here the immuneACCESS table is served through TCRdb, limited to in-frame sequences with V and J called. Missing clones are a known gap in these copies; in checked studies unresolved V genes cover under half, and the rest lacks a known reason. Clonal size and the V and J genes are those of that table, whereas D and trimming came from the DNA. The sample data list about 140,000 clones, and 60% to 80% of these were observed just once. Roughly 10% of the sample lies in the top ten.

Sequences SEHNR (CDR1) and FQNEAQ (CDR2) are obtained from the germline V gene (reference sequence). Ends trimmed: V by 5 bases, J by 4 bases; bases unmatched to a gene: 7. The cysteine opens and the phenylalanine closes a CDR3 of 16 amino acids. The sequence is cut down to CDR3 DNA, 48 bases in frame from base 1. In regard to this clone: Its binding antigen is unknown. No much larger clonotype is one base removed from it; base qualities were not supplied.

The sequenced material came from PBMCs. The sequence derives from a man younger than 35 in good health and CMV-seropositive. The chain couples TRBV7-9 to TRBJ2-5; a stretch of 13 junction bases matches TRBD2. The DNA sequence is TGTGCCAGCAGCCAGTGGACTAGCGGGAGTTTAGAGACCCAGTACTTC. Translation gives CASSQWTSGSLETQYF. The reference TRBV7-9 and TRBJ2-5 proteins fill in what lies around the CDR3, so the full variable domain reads DTGVSQNPRHKITKRGQNVTFRCDPISEHNRLYWYRQTLGQGPEFLTYFQNEAQLEKSRLLSDRFSAERPKGSFSTLEIQRTEQGDSAMYLCASSQWTSGSLETQYFGPGTRLLVL.